This TCR beta chain was identified in a study of blood T cell repertoires in COVID-19. Overall study: Collection of acute and convalescent COVID-19 samples took place in the United States, Italy and Spain. Sample material is recorded as cDNA or gDNA derived from T cells, B-cell-depleted T cells, or PBMCs.

Authors' methods: Counts of nucleated cells, estimated from reference gene primer amplification, were obtained. This table comes from immunoSEQ multiplex PCR, and its TCRdb copy is limited to in-frame clones, with some not included. V and J calls and clone size are as listed in that table; D and trimming were resolved from the DNA. The table has about 170,000 clones, around four fifths seen once. This clone showed up just once. This CDR3 spans 15 amino acids. V lost 2 bases to trimming and J lost 1 base, with 11 bases between them. CDR1 and CDR2 (germline): SEHNR, FQNEAQ (reference sequence). The origin of this receptor is a woman of 80 years or more with COVID-19, enrolled during active disease. The specimen sequenced was peripheral blood. The rearrangement joins TRBV7-9 to TRBJ1-1; D is unresolved. The CDR3 sequence is CASSLMPGSNTEAFF. CDR3 DNA: TGTGCCAGCAGCTTAATGCCGGGTTCGAACACTGAAGCTTTCTTT.